This T cell receptor (beta chain) was captured by sequencing in a study of cytomegalovirus exposure and HLA in healthy donors (dated by TCRdb to about 2017). Some background on the complete study: According to a later analysis, the 120 or so validation repertoires were produced on the same platform as the roughly 700 repertoires of the first cohort. The study aimed to test whether signatures of past pathogen exposure could be identified by cataloging public T cell receptors. A separate validation cohort of roughly 110 different subjects was used in addition to the roughly 700-subject first cohort. To predict cytomegalovirus infection status, the study combined high-throughput TCR immunosequencing, statistical association of individual TCRs with disease status, and machine learning. General study outcomes and caveats: Cytomegalovirus status was reported to be diagnosed by the classifier with high specificity and sensitivity in both the original and validation cohorts. It was suggested by the authors that the approach could potentially be generalized to other disease states and immunological phenotypes. A total of roughly 160 TCR beta chains were listed by the study as associated with cytomegalovirus. Three of the identified cytomegalovirus-associated TCR beta chains were confirmed in vitro to be specific for cytomegalovirus antigens. Subsequent analysis determined that TCRs grouped into clusters in the first cohort also showed a tendency toward co-occurrence across the 130 or so validation repertoires, and approximately 94% of cluster scores exceeded 0. All 130 or so repertoires were used to score co-occurrence in the validation cohort in a later analysis, because that analysis had no HLA typing for the cohort. While some public TCRs were present in many individuals, most TCR sequences turned up only very rarely across donors.

The donors belonged to the validation cohort of over a hundred subjects, which was separate from the 666-subject first cohort. Of note for this clone: The antigen it recognizes is unknown. It has no much larger one-base neighbor in the sample; base qualities were not kept.

Libraries came from the immunoSEQ multiplex PCR assay. The authors' analysis ran thus. A statistical classification framework was built to diagnose cytomegalovirus status from the catalog of TCR beta chain sequences. Sourced from immuneACCESS, this table was stored by TCRdb with only in-frame sequences that have V and J called. A share of the clones is absent; for the studies checked, an unresolved V gene accounts for under half, and the remainder has no known explanation. V and J calls and clone size are those listed in that table; D and trimming were worked out from the DNA. Recorded for this sample are a few hundred thousand clones; roughly 90% of them occurred a single time. The top ten constitute more than 0.8% of the sample. The CDR3 numbers 14 residues from cysteine through phenylalanine. Only the CDR3 portion is preserved as DNA: 42 bases, with reading frame beginning at the first base. According to the germline V gene, CDR1 reads KGHSH and CDR2 reads LQKENI. V loses 2 bases of germline sequence and J loses 6 bases, and the interval between the two ends is 10 bases.

This TCR was recovered from a woman aged 18-30 years in good health and CMV-seronegative. The sequenced material came from PBMCs. The rearrangement combines TRBV18 with TRBJ1-4; TRBD1 is a weak D gene call, 5 bases matching. Here is the DNA: TGTGCCAGCTCACCAAGGGAGGGGTATGAAAAACTGTTTTTT. It translates as CASSPREGYEKLFF.